The 10 T cell receptor beta chains below all came from one sample that was sequenced in a study of molecular identifiers for immune sequencing clone quantification. TCRdb independently ran MiXCR on the PCR reads; one entry per CDR3 protein. Of around 470,000 distinct CDR3 sequences in the sample, about 25% were seen once. Material: naive CD8+ T cells from blood, with Jurkat cell RNA spiked in. The subset here: FACS-sorted CD8+CD4-CCR7+CD45RA+ naive T cells. The receptors derive from a human donor in good health. Some libraries in this study had Jurkat cell RNA spiked in.

A word on this clonotype: A much larger clone sits a single nucleotide away, making a read error possible. The chain has TRBV12-3 or TRBV12-4 and TRBJ2-3; maybe TRBD1 (5 bases). The CDR3 totals 15 residues. The germline V and J ends were trimmed by 0 bases and 5 bases, with 12 bases remaining between them. CDR3: CASSLAAGIIDTQYF. CDR3 sequence (DNA): TGTGCCAGCAGTTTAGCGGCAGGGATAATAGATACGCAGTATTTT.

This clonotype was recorded a few times. This chain joins TRBV20-1 and TRBJ2-7; 8 bases align to TRBD1. Germline V CDR1 and CDR2: DFQATT, SNEGSKA (reference sequence). This CDR3 region has 17 residues. The V and J ends lost 6 bases and 5 bases, in that order; junction bases with no gene match: 21. CDR3 coding DNA: TGCAGTGCCCCGACTACTATGGACAGGGCACTTTGGGACGAGCAGTACTTC. The encoded protein is CSAPTTMDRALWDEQYF.

At least ten counts were recorded for this clonotype. The chain has TRBV7-9 and TRBJ2-3; D is undetermined. This CDR3 region has 13 residues. V was cut by 2 bases and J by 2 bases, with 5 bases left in between. CDR1 and CDR2 (germline): SEHNR, FQNEAQ (reference sequence). The CDR3 coding sequence is TGTGCCAGCAGCTTACCTGACACAGATACGCAGTATTTT. It translates to CASSLPDTDTQYF.

Comments on this clonotype: A much bigger clone sits one base away, suggesting this may be a read error. This sequence joins TRBV20-1 and TRBJ2-3, with 8 bases aligning to TRBD1. CDR1 and CDR2 (germline): DFQATT, SNEGSKA (reference sequence). CDR3 length: 15 residues. The DNA for the CDR3 is TGCAGTGCTAGAGCTCCCGGGACAGGCACAGCTACGCAGTATTTT. This encodes CSARAPGTGTATQYF.

As regards this clonotype: The junction shows a germline mismatch at one end, possibly a read error. The gene calls are TRBV5-3 and TRBJ2-7, with unresolved D. TRBV5-3 is recorded as an ORF, its role being uncertain. The CDR3 has 11 residues. CDR3 amino acids: CASSYGLERYF. The CDR3 DNA reads as TGTGCCAGCAGTTATGGTCTGGAGCGGTACTTC.

A remark on this clonotype: The CDR3 carries no conserved terminal phenylalanine or tryptophan, so it likely arises from a read error. The chain recombines TRBV5-1 with TRBJ2-7; D is unresolved. The CDR3 is 11 amino acids. The V end lost 4 bases, the J end lost 5 bases, and 7 bases lay between the germline ends. Germline CDR1 is SGHRS and CDR2 is YFSETQ. In DNA, the CDR3 is TGCGCCAGCAGCGGCCCCAACGAGCAGTACCTC. This codes for CASSGPNEQYL.

The chain joins TRBV24-1 to TRBJ2-1, with 9 bases matching TRBD2. Trimming took 4 bases from V and 6 from J; bases not matched to a gene: 6. From germline, CDR1 is KGHDR and CDR2 SFDVKD. This CDR3 has 15 residues. The CDR3: CATSEPGTSSNEQFF. CDR3 bases: TGTGCCACCAGTGAACCAGGGACTAGCAGCAATGAGCAGTTCTTC.

Remarks on this clonotype: Here the CDR3 omits its conserved ending phenylalanine or tryptophan, so a read error is the likely source. The chain carries TRBV6-2 or TRBV6-3 and TRBJ1-2, with D perhaps TRBD1 (6 bases). This CDR3 is 16 amino acids long. The germline CDR1 and CDR2 sequences are MNHEY and SVGEGT. V lost 3 bases to trimming and J lost 0 bases, with 14 bases between them. Here the CDR3 reads CASSYSLRDTNYGYTS. The CDR3 DNA reads as TGTGCCAGCAGTTATTCCCTTCGGGACACTAACTATGGCTACACCTCC.

Details on this clonotype: At one of its ends the junction is not consistent with the germline gene, which may arise from a read error. This chain joins TRBV5-4 and TRBJ1-2, with D possibly matching TRBD1 (5 bases). Germline CDR1 and CDR2: SGHNT and YYREEE (reference sequence). The CDR3 runs to 16 residues. CDR3 loop: CASSLGGPDRNYDYTF. CDR3 sequence (DNA): TGTGCCAGCAGCCTCGGCGGACCAGACAGAAACTATGACTACACCTTC. The full variable domain, its missing parts supplied by reference TRBV5-4 and TRBJ1-2, is ETGVTQSPTHLIKTRGQQVTLRCSSQSGHNTVSWYQQALGQGPQFIFQYYREEENGRGNFPPRFSGLQFPNYSSELNVNALELDDSALYLCASSLGGPDRNYDYTFGSGTRLTVV.

This clonotype has just a few counts. The rearrangement joins TRBV4-1 to TRBJ2-1; 9 bases line up with TRBD1. In germline, CDR1 is MGHRA, CDR2 YSYEKL. The CDR3 is 16 residues long. V lost 3 bases to trimming and J lost 1 base; unmatched junction nucleotides: 4. The chain's CDR3 is CASSQEQGASYNEQFF. The CDR3 DNA is TGCGCCAGCAGCCAGGAACAGGGGGCATCCTACAATGAGCAGTTCTTC.